The 28 T cell receptor beta chains reported below all come from one sample, sequenced in a study of blood T cell repertoires in COVID-19. Using immunoSEQ multiplex PCR, the repertoire was profiled, and TCRdb retains in-frame clones only, with some absent. This sample has about 200,000 clones, with 82% found just once. The specimen sequenced was peripheral blood. The receptors come from a woman over 75 with COVID-19, enrolled during active disease.

This chain joins TRBV19 and TRBJ2-6; perhaps TRBD1 as D (5 bases). Between the trimmed V and J ends, which lost 10 bases and 0 bases, there was a span of 13 bases. CDR1 LNHDA and CDR2 SQIVND come from the germline V gene (reference sequence). CDR3 length: 15 amino acids. For the CDR3, the DNA is TGTGCCACCTGCAGGGTAGGCTCTGGGGCCAACGTCCTGACTTTC. Translating it yields CATCRVGSGANVLTF. Variable domain in full (rest from reference TRBV19 and TRBJ2-6): DGGITQSPKYLFRKEGQNVTLSCEQNLNHDAMYWYRQDPGQGLRLIYYSQIVNDFQKGDIAEGYSVSREKKESFPLTVTSAQKNPTAFYLCATCRVGSGANVLTFGAGSRLTVL.

This chain uses TRBV6-6 with TRBJ1-2, with 7 nucleotides matching TRBD1. Losses at the gene ends were 8 bases for V and 4 bases for J; bases not matched to a gene: 10. The CDR3 has 14 residues. Germline V CDR1 and CDR2: MNHNY, SVGAGI (reference sequence). For the CDR3, the DNA is TGTGCCAGCCAACTAGGGGGCTCGAGCTATGGCTACACCTTC. Amino acid sequence: CASQLGGSSYGYTF.

This chain connects TRBV4-3 to TRBJ1-2; 8 bases are a match to TRBD1. V shed 4 bases and J 4 bases; nucleotides not matched to a gene: 5. CDR1 is LGHNA, CDR2 YSLEER, per germline. CDR3 length: 14 amino acids. CDR3 residues: CASSPGQGSYGYTF. The DNA for the CDR3 is TGCGCCAGCAGCCCCGGACAGGGTAGCTATGGCTACACCTTC.

The gene calls are TRBV30 and TRBJ1-1, with a weak D call TRBD1 (5 bases). CDR1 GTSNPN and CDR2 SVGIG come from the germline V gene (reference sequence). V shed 4 bases and J shed 1 base, with 10 bases lying between them. This CDR3 spans 13 amino acids. CDR3 sequence reads: CAWKGATNTEAFF. The DNA of the CDR3 is TGTGCCTGGAAAGGGGCCACGAACACTGAAGCTTTCTTT.

The chain recombines TRBV6-5 with TRBJ2-2; TRBD1 matches 7 bases. The CDR3 sequence is 15 residues long. Germline loops: CDR1 MNHEY, CDR2 SVGAGI. The J segment lost 0 bases and the V segment lost 4 bases, leaving 2 bases of the junction unmatched. CDR3 sequence: CASSLGQSNTGELFF. CDR3 DNA: TGTGCCAGCAGTTTGGGACAGTCGAACACCGGGGAGCTGTTTTTT.

The table lists this clone with a few counts. The chain carries TRBV5-6 and TRBJ2-5, with TRBD1 matching over 7 bases. The CDR3 totals 14 residues. Germline CDR1 and CDR2: SGHDT and YYEEEE. V trimming: 5 bases; J trimming: 3 bases; junction bases outside the gene matches: 7. In DNA, the CDR3 is TGTGCCAGCAGTATACCTACAGGGGAAGAGACCCAGTACTTC. Its translation is CASSIPTGEETQYF.

V gene TRBV7-9 combines with J gene TRBJ1-3; possibly TRBD1 for D (5 bases). V shed 5 bases and J shed 0 bases, with 17 bases lying between them. CDR1 is SEHNR, CDR2 FQNEAQ, per germline (reference sequence). The CDR3 totals 17 residues. This chain's CDR3 is CASSAVPGTYSGNTIYF. In DNA, the CDR3 is TGTGCCAGCAGCGCCGTACCCGGGACTTACTCTGGAAACACCATATATTTT.

This clone was seen only once. V usage is TRBV19 and J usage is TRBJ1-2; D gene unclear. CDR3 length equals 16 residues. The V end lost 1 base, the J end lost 7 bases, and 19 bases lay between the germline ends. Germline V gives CDR1 LNHDA, CDR2 SQIVND (reference sequence). The CDR3 DNA is TGTGCCAGTAGTATAGGGAAGAACAGAATTGCCTCTGGCTACACCTTC. Amino acids: CASSIGKNRIASGYTF. Based on the CDR3 plus reference TRBV19 and TRBJ1-2, the full variable domain is DGGITQSPKYLFRKEGQNVTLSCEQNLNHDAMYWYRQDPGQGLRLIYYSQIVNDFQKGDIAEGYSVSREKKESFPLTVTSAQKNPTAFYLCASSIGKNRIASGYTFGSGTRLTVV.

CDR3 in DNA: TGTGCCAGCAGCAAGGACAGAGGAAACACCATATATTTT. It translates to CASSKDRGNTIYF. V is TRBV11-2 and J is TRBJ1-3; D might be TRBD1 (6 bases). V lost 5 bases, J lost 4 bases, and 9 bases lay in between. The germline CDR1 and CDR2 sequences are SGHAT and FQNNGV. The CDR3 sequence is 13 residues long. Together with reference TRBV11-2 and TRBJ1-3, the CDR3 gives the full variable domain: EAGVAQSPRYKIIEKRQSVAFWCNPISGHATLYWYQQILGQGPKLLIQFQNNGVVDDSQLPKDRFSAERLKGVDSTLKIQPAKLEDSAVYLCASSKDRGNTIYFGEGSWLTVV.

This chain joins TRBV6-6 and TRBJ1-5; tentatively, D is TRBD1 (5 bases). CDR1 and CDR2 from the germline V gene are MNHNY and SVGAGI (reference sequence). V was trimmed by 7 bases and J by 6 bases, leaving 22 bases between them. The CDR3 covers 16 residues. CDR3 nucleotide sequence: TGTGCCAGCACCATAAAGGCAGGGCGAGGTGGTCAGCCCCAGCATTTT. It specifies CASTIKAGRGGQPQHF.

This sequence joins TRBV10-3 and TRBJ1-4; tentative D call: TRBD1 (5 bases). This CDR3 spans 13 amino acids. Germline CDR1 reads ENHRY; CDR2 reads SYGVKD. The ends were cut back, 8 bases at V and 8 bases at J, with 15 bases in the middle. The CDR3 bases are TGTGCCATCGGACAAGGGGTGAGAGAAAAACTGTTTTTT. Translated, it gives CAIGQGVREKLFF.

CDR3 loop: CSAKGQGILYGYTF. In DNA, the CDR3 is TGCAGCGCCAAGGGACAGGGTATACTCTATGGCTACACCTTC. The chain combines TRBV29-1 with TRBJ1-2; 9 positions agree with TRBD1. The CDR3 covers 14 residues. V trimming: 7 bases; J trimming: 4 bases; junction bases outside the gene matches: 10. Germline V gene lookup returns CDR1 SQVTM and CDR2 ANQGSEA.

The CDR3 spells CASSLPGVTTF. CDR3 nucleotide sequence: TGTGCCAGCAGTCTGCCAGGGGTTACCACCTTC. The chain uses TRBV3-1 (or the pseudogene TRBV3-2) and TRBJ1-2, with a possible D match to TRBD1 (6 bases). Trimming removed 6 bases from V and 13 bases from J, with 15 bases in between. The V gene's germline CDR1 is LGHDT and CDR2 YNNKEL (reference sequence). CDR3 length: 11 residues.

This rearrangement joins TRBV6-1 to TRBJ1-5; D remains unclear. This CDR3 has 15 amino acids. Trimming removed 7 bases at V and 1 base at J, with 14 bases between. Germline-derived CDR1 and CDR2 are MNHNS and SASEGT. The CDR3 protein is CASTEQNLSNQPQHF. The DNA for the CDR3 is TGTGCCAGCACAGAACAGAACCTAAGCAATCAGCCCCAGCATTTT.

This clone occurred a few times. The rearrangement uses TRBV10-1 and TRBJ2-3, with 10 bases lining up with TRBD1. There are 15 residues in the CDR3. CDR1 and CDR2 from the germline V gene are WNHNN and SYGVQD (reference sequence). The J segment lost 1 base and the V segment lost 5 bases, leaving 3 bases of the junction unmatched. CDR3 nucleotides: TGCGCCAGCAGTCCCGGGACAGGGGGCACAGATACGCAGTATTTT. This sequence encodes CASSPGTGGTDTQYF.

The CDR3 bases are TGTGCCAGCAGCTTAACCGGGACTAGCGTACAAGAGACCCAGTACTTC. It is translated as CASSLTGTSVQETQYF. V usage is TRBV7-9 and J usage is TRBJ2-5; 10 bases line up with TRBD2. This CDR3 region has 16 residues. Germline CDR1 and CDR2: SEHNR and FQNEAQ (reference sequence). J lost 2 bases, V lost 2 bases, and 5 bases had no gene match.

A few counts support this clone. The V gene is TRBV24-1, the J gene TRBJ2-1, with TRBD2 identical over 12 bases. The CDR3 runs 16 residues. Germline loops: CDR1 KGHDR, CDR2 SFDVKD. V dropped 5 bases and J dropped 4; count of bases not matched to a gene: 5. The CDR3 spells CATSALGLAGYNEQFF. CDR3 nucleotide sequence: TGTGCCACCAGTGCCCTGGGACTAGCGGGTTACAATGAGCAGTTCTTC.

The chain recombines TRBV3-1 (or the pseudogene TRBV3-2) with TRBJ2-3, with D hard to call. Looked up from germline, CDR1 is LGHDT and CDR2 is YNNKEL (reference sequence). The V gene lost 3 bases and the J gene lost 6 bases, with 13 bases spanning the gap. This CDR3 spans 14 amino acids. CDR3 sequence reads: CASSQRSRYDTQYF. The CDR3, as DNA: TGTGCCAGCAGCCAGCGTTCGAGGTATGATACGCAGTATTTT.

V is TRBV30 and J is TRBJ2-3, with D perhaps TRBD2 (5 bases). There are 12 residues in the CDR3. Germline CDR1 is GTSNPN and CDR2 is SVGIG (reference sequence). V gave up 0 bases and J gave up 6 bases, with 7 bases separating them. The CDR3 sequence is CAWSVTGDTQYF. CDR3 DNA: TGTGCCTGGAGTGTAACGGGGGATACGCAGTATTTT.

The chain carries TRBV24-1 and TRBJ2-3; D is undetermined. The germline V and J ends were trimmed by 4 bases and 1 base, with 5 bases remaining between them. The germline CDR1 and CDR2 sequences are KGHDR and SFDVKD. The CDR3 covers 13 residues. The CDR3 loop is CATSDGGTDTQYF. In DNA form, the CDR3 reads TGTGCCACCAGTGACGGTGGCACAGATACGCAGTATTTT.

The chain carries TRBV5-1 and TRBJ2-1, with D uncertain. The CDR3 has 13 amino acids. Looked up from germline, CDR1 is SGHRS and CDR2 is YFSETQ. V was cut by 4 bases and J by 0 bases, with 5 bases left in between. Here the CDR3 reads CASSASSYNEQFF. In DNA form, the CDR3 reads TGCGCCAGCAGCGCTAGCTCCTACAATGAGCAGTTCTTC.

V and J are TRBV2 and TRBJ1-2; a possible D gene is TRBD1 (6 bases). Trimming took off 4 bases at V and 5 bases at J, with 8 bases between the two ends. Germline loops: CDR1 SNHLY, CDR2 FYNNEI. The CDR3 is made up of 12 amino acids. The CDR3 region is CASSGQGYGYTF. The CDR3 nucleotides are TGTGCCAGCAGTGGGCAGGGGTATGGCTACACCTTC.

This clone appeared a few times. The genes are TRBV12-2 and TRBJ1-4. TRBV12-2 is a recognized pseudogene. The CDR3 consists of 9 residues. CDR3 DNA: TGTGCAAGTCGCCCCTCCCCGGTTTTT. The encoded protein is CASRPSPVF.

The chain couples TRBV5-1 to TRBJ1-4, with D hard to call. Per the germline V gene, CDR1 is SGHRS and CDR2 is YFSETQ. V was clipped by 0 bases and J by 3 bases, with 6 bases between them. This CDR3 is built from 14 residues. The CDR3 DNA follows: TGCGCCAGCAGCTTGGCCTACGCTAATGAAAAACTGTTTTTT. Translating gives CASSLAYANEKLFF.

This clone was observed many times. J is TRBJ1-2 and V is TRBV27; a possible D gene is TRBD1 (6 bases). With 4 bases removed from V and 4 bases from J, the gap between germline ends came to 13 bases. The CDR3 contains 14 residues. Germline V gene lookup returns CDR1 MNHEY and CDR2 SMNVEV (reference sequence). The CDR3: CASSSGGKGYGYTF. CDR3 nucleotide sequence: TGTGCCAGCAGTTCGGGGGGCAAAGGCTATGGCTACACCTTC.

The V call is TRBV19, the J call TRBJ1-1, with no clear D. Between the trimmed V and J ends, which lost 3 bases and 0 bases, there was a span of 2 bases. CDR1 and CDR2 from the germline V gene are LNHDA and SQIVND (reference sequence). This CDR3 region has 12 residues. Written as DNA, the CDR3 is TGTGCCAGTAGTATCGTGAACACTGAAGCTTTCTTT. This encodes CASSIVNTEAFF. Full variable domain (rest looked up from reference TRBV19 and TRBJ1-1): DGGITQSPKYLFRKEGQNVTLSCEQNLNHDAMYWYRQDPGQGLRLIYYSQIVNDFQKGDIAEGYSVSREKKESFPLTVTSAQKNPTAFYLCASSIVNTEAFFGQGTRLTVV.

The V call is TRBV5-1, the J call TRBJ2-5; no clear D gene. Looked up from germline, CDR1 is SGHRS and CDR2 is YFSETQ. V lost 0 bases, J lost 2 bases, and 5 bases lay in between. The CDR3 runs 13 residues. The CDR3 DNA reads TGCGCCAGCAGCTTGGACCGGCAAGAGACCCAGTACTTC. It is translated as CASSLDRQETQYF. The variable domain in full, with the rest retrieved from reference TRBV5-1 and TRBJ2-5, is KAGVTQTPRYLIKTRGQQVTLSCSPISGHRSVSWYQQTPGQGLQFLFEYFSETQRNKGNFPGRFSGRQFSNSRSEMNVSTLELGDSALYLCASSLDRQETQYFGPGTRLLVL.

This rearrangement joins TRBV5-6 to TRBJ1-1; D is ambiguous. CDR1 is SGHDT, CDR2 YYEEEE, per germline. The CDR3 is 13 amino acids. Trimming pared 2 bases from V and 4 bases from J, leaving 9 bases between. CDR3 region: CASSLTWSTEAFF. DNA of the CDR3: TGTGCCAGCAGCTTAACCTGGAGCACTGAAGCTTTCTTT.